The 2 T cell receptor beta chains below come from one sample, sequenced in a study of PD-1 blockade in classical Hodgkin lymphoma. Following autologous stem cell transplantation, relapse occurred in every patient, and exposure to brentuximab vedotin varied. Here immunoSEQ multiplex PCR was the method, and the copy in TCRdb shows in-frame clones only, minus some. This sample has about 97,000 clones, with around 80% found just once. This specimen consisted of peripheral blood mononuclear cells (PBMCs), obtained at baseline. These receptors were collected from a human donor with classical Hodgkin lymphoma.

The CDR3 reads CASSGGLAGGSTQYF. CDR3 bases: TGTGCCAGCAGCGGGGGACTAGCGGGAGGGAGTACGCAGTATTTT. The chain carries TRBV9 and TRBJ2-3; 16 nucleotides agree with TRBD2. The V gene's germline CDR1 is SGDLS and CDR2 YYNGEE. The ends lost 3 bases at V and 8 bases at J; junction bases unmatched: 3. This CDR3 region has 15 residues. Full variable domain (outside the CDR3, taken from reference TRBV9 and TRBJ2-3): DSGVTQTPKHLITATGQRVTLRCSPRSGDLSVYWYQQSLDQGLQFLIQYYNGEERAKGNILERFSAQQFPDLHSELNLSSLELGDSALYFCASSGGLAGGSTQYFGPGTRLTVL.

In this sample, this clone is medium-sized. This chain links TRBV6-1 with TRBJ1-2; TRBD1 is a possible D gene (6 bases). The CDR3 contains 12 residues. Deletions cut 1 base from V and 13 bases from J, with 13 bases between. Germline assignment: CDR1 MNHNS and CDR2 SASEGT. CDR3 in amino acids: CASSEVTGGFTF. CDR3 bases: TGTGCCAGCAGTGAAGTGACAGGCGGTTTCACCTTC.